This T cell receptor beta chain was documented in a study of siplizumab effects on memory and regulatory T cells. Study results and caveats: In siplizumab cultures, the suppressive function of proliferating Tregs remained unconfirmed.

The germline V gene has CDR1 SGHVS and CDR2 FNYEAQ. The CDR3 is 17 amino acids. The V end lost 1 base, the J end lost 2 bases, and 15 bases lay between the germline ends. Remarks on this clone: Antigen unknown.

Clones were read by immunoSEQ multiplex PCR, and TCRdb kept only the in-frame ones, dropping some. This sample has about 68,000 clones; 93% occur once, and the top ten carry roughly 5.2%. The clonotype was recovered from a human donor in good health. The rearrangement joins TRBV7-6 to TRBJ1-5; D is perhaps TRBD1 (6 bases). The sample comprised CD8+ T cells sorted from blood. CDR3 residues: CASSLDGGDMRNQPQHF. As DNA, the CDR3 is TGTGCCAGCAGCTTAGACGGGGGGGACATGCGCAATCAGCCCCAGCATTTT.